Listed below are T cell receptor beta chains from one sample, sequenced in a study of T cells in Graves' hyperthyroidism and ophthalmopathy. TCRdb processed the multiplex PCR reads anew with MiXCR; each CDR3 protein has one entry. There are hundreds of thousands of distinct CDR3 sequences in the sample; roughly a sixth occur only once, and over 15% lies in the top ten. Specimen: blood. These receptors originate from a woman aged 45-65 years with Graves' hyperthyroidism that later progressed to Graves' ophthalmopathy. Each CDR3 is given with its conserved first and last residue. Each record gives: clone size, D gene, J gene, V gene, CDR3 protein, CDR3 DNA. D genes are given only for firm matches. Some rows mark clone size as missing; the rest say once, few, many or name a class of expanded clone.

few | - | TRBJ2-2 | TRBV18 | CASSPNGNTGELFF | TGTGCCAGCTCACCCAACGGGAACACCGGGGAGCTGTTTTTT
- | TRBD1 | TRBJ2-7 | TRBV9 | CASSVVEQDRDSISYEQYF | TGTGCCAGCAGCGTAGTCGAACAGGACCGGGACAGCATCTCCTACGAGCAGTACTTC
- | TRBD2 | TRBJ2-1 | TRBV10-2 | CAIKLAGAQEQFF | TGCGCCATCAAACTAGCGGGGGCCCAAGAGCAGTTCTTC
few | TRBD1 | TRBJ2-7 | TRBV5-1 | CASKGGTASYEQYF | TGCGCCAGCAAGGGTGGGACAGCGTCCTACGAGCAGTACTTC
few | - | TRBJ1-6 | TRBV6-1 | CASSYRDFSSYNSPLHF | TGTGCCAGCAGTTATCGGGACTTCAGCTCCTATAATTCACCCCTCCACTTT
many | TRBD1 | TRBJ1-1 | TRBV11-2 | CASSLRQWGTGTEAFF | TGTGCCAGCAGCTTAAGACAGTGGGGGACAGGCACTGAAGCTTTCTTT
- | TRBD1 | TRBJ2-7 | TRBV5-1 | CASSTGTDSYEQYF | TGCGCCAGCAGTACCGGGACAGACTCCTACGAGCAGTACTTC
- | - | TRBJ2-5 | TRBV11-2 | CASSTREETQYF | TGTGCCAGCAGCACTAGGGAAGAGACCCAGTACTTC
- | - | TRBJ1-1 | TRBV9 | CASSVDPPGTPNTEAFF | TGTGCCAGCAGCGTAGACCCACCAGGGACCCCGAACACTGAAGCTTTCTTT
- | - | TRBJ1-5 | TRBV19 | CASRISDSGNQPQHF | TGTGCCAGTAGGATCTCGGACAGCGGCAATCAGCCCCAGCATTTT
many | - | TRBJ1-1 | TRBV3-1 | CASSRTRENTEAFF | TGTGCCAGCAGCCGCACGCGAGAGAACACTGAAGCTTTCTTT
- | - | TRBJ2-7 | TRBV6-2/TRBV6-3 | CASTEGGRYEQYF | TGTGCCAGCACCGAGGGGGGCCGTTACGAGCAGTACTTC
many | - | TRBJ1-1 | TRBV20-1 | CSARGEQGNEAFF | TGCAGTGCTAGAGGGGAACAGGGTAATGAAGCTTTCTTT
- | - | TRBJ1-1 | TRBV10-3 | CAISETGRGTEAFF | TGTGCCATCAGTGAGACAGGGAGGGGCACTGAAGCTTTCTTT
few | TRBD1 | TRBJ2-2 | TRBV10-2 | CASGWPGTGSPGELFF | TGCGCCAGCGGGTGGCCGGGGACAGGGAGTCCCGGGGAGCTGTTTTTT
- | - | TRBJ2-3 | TRBV20-1 | CSAEDLKYVDTQYF | TGCAGTGCCGAGGACCTTAAATATGTTGATACGCAGTATTTT
few | - | TRBJ2-1 | TRBV3-1 | CASSQEGGNHNEQFF | TGTGCCAGCAGCCAAGAAGGGGGGAACCACAATGAGCAGTTCTTC
few | - | TRBJ1-1 | TRBV6-1 | CASSEVAGGTEAFF | TGTGCCAGCAGTGAAGTAGCGGGGGGCACTGAAGCTTTCTTT
few | TRBD1 | TRBJ1-6 | TRBV6-1 | CASIWRQGASPLHF | TGTGCCAGCATCTGGAGGCAGGGGGCCTCACCCCTCCACTTT
few | TRBD1 | TRBJ2-5 | TRBV5-1 | CASSTIQGAIGETQYF | TGCGCCAGCAGCACCATACAGGGGGCGATAGGAGAGACCCAGTACTTC
many | - | TRBJ1-4 | TRBV11-2 | CASSHYPPGQRNEKLFF | TGTGCCAGCAGCCACTACCCACCGGGACAAAGAAATGAAAAACTGTTTTTT
many | - | TRBJ1-1 | TRBV12-3/TRBV12-4 | CASIFGDTLSAFF | TGTGCCAGCATCTTCGGGGACACCCTGTCAGCTTTCTTT
many | - | TRBJ1-6 | TRBV3-1 | CASSQGRGNSPLHF | TGTGCCAGCAGCCAAGGGCGGGGAAATTCACCCCTCCACTTT
- | - | TRBJ2-3 | TRBV2 | CASSEFGSTDTQYF | TGTGCCAGCAGTGAATTTGGCAGCACAGATACGCAGTATTTT
few | - | TRBJ2-7 | TRBV11-2 | CASSTWQDSYEQYF | TGTGCCAGCAGCACCTGGCAGGACTCCTACGAGCAGTACTTC
many | - | TRBJ2-2 | TRBV3-1 | CASSQRGVTGELFF | TGTGCCAGCAGCCAAAGGGGGGTTACCGGGGAGCTGTTTTTT
- | TRBD1 | TRBJ1-6 | TRBV3-1 | CASSQSSGSRDRGLNSPLHF | TGTGCCAGCAGCCAATCCAGTGGGTCCCGGGACAGGGGGCTCAATTCACCCCTCCACTTT
many | - | TRBJ2-7 | TRBV12-5 | CASGLVQGRGSYEQYF | TGTGCTAGTGGTTTGGTACAGGGGAGGGGGTCCTACGAGCAGTACTTC
- | - | TRBJ1-1 | TRBV20-1 | CSASEDTEAFF | TGCAGTGCTAGTGAGGACACTGAAGCTTTCTTT
- | - | TRBJ2-2 | TRBV6-1 | CASSVGERELFF | TGTGCCAGCAGTGTCGGGGAGCGAGAGCTGTTTTTT
- | TRBD1 | TRBJ2-5 | TRBV6-1 | CASSEVVGTGYETQYF | TGTGCCAGCAGTGAAGTGGTGGGGACAGGGTATGAGACCCAGTACTTC
many | TRBD2 | TRBJ2-5 | TRBV3-1 | CASNLGGGLAGSETQYF | TGTGCCAGTAACCTGGGAGGGGGACTAGCTGGGTCAGAGACCCAGTACTTC
many | - | TRBJ1-1 | TRBV7-3 | CASSLNFGTEAFF | TGTGCCAGCAGCTTAAATTTCGGAACTGAAGCTTTCTTT
- | - | TRBJ2-4 | TRBV20-1 | CSASSLAKNIQYF | TGCAGTGCGAGCAGTTTAGCCAAAAACATTCAGTACTTC
few | - | TRBJ2-2 | TRBV6-4 | CASSPRPRTSTGELFF | TGTGCCAGCAGTCCCCGCCCTCGTACTTCCACCGGGGAGCTGTTTTTT
- | - | TRBJ1-1 | TRBV20-1 | CSARDPRDYTEAFF | TGCAGTGCTAGAGATCCCCGGGATTACACTGAAGCTTTCTTT
many | TRBD1 | TRBJ1-1 | TRBV3-1 | CASSQTGGNTEAFF | TGTGCCAGCAGCCAAACAGGGGGGAACACTGAAGCTTTCTTT
- | - | TRBJ2-3 | TRBV7-9 | CASSFRDTSTADTQYF | TGTGCCAGCAGCTTCCGGGACACCTCTACCGCAGATACGCAGTATTTT
- | TRBD1 | TRBJ1-2 | TRBV3-1 | CASSQGGARGVGGYTF | TGTGCCAGCAGCCAAGGCGGCGCCAGGGGGGTTGGTGGCTACACCTTC
few | - | TRBJ2-7 | TRBV6-5 | CASSYPSKTGTRVSGIYEQYF | TGTGCCAGCAGTTACCCCAGTAAAACCGGGACACGGGTTTCAGGAATCTACGAGCAGTACTTC
- | TRBD1 | TRBJ2-2 | TRBV11-2 | CASNSGTGTGELFF | TGTGCCAGCAACTCCGGGACAGGGACCGGGGAGCTGTTTTTT
few | TRBD2 | TRBJ2-1 | TRBV10-1 | CASSDRGSSGGYNEQFF | TGCGCCAGCAGCGATAGGGGGTCTAGCGGGGGCTACAATGAGCAGTTCTTC
few | - | TRBJ2-1 | TRBV6-1 | CASSEHSTIRTNEQFF | TGTGCCAGCAGTGAACACTCCACAATCCGGACCAATGAGCAGTTCTTC
many | TRBD1 | TRBJ1-1 | TRBV20-1 | CSARTGLEAFF | TGCAGTGCTAGGACAGGGCTTGAAGCTTTCTTT
few | - | TRBJ2-3 | TRBV20-1 | CSASDPSTDTQYF | TGCAGTGCCTCAGACCCTAGCACAGATACGCAGTATTTT
- | - | TRBJ2-2 | TRBV2 | CASSEQGGENTGELFF | TGTGCCAGCAGTGAACAAGGTGGAGAGAACACCGGGGAGCTGTTTTTT
- | TRBD1 | TRBJ2-7 | TRBV6-5 | CASSYWTGRSYEQYF | TGTGCCAGCAGTTATTGGACAGGGCGCTCCTACGAGCAGTACTTC
- | - | TRBJ1-1 | TRBV29-1 | CSVQRDTEAFF | TGCAGCGTTCAGAGGGACACTGAAGCTTTCTTT
- | - | TRBJ2-7 | TRBV28 | CASSLRWRRTYEQYF | TGTGCCAGCAGTTTACGATGGCGCCGGACCTACGAGCAGTACTTC
many | TRBD1 | TRBJ1-2 | TRBV3-1 | CASSQDLAGGGYGYTF | TGTGCCAGCAGCCAAGATTTGGCAGGGGGTGGATATGGCTACACCTTC